This T cell receptor (beta chain) was identified in a study of OX40 agonist ivuxolimab in advanced cancers. Study context: Patients were treated with intravenous ivuxolimab, dosed at 0.01 to 10 mg/kg and infused every 2 weeks. Mean age around 60 years, range about 20 to 90; around 80% male.

The table came from immunoSEQ multiplex PCR; TCRdb's copy has only in-frame clones and leaves some out. Among tens of thousands of clones, 85% to 90% were seen once, and the ten largest hold roughly 2.1%. The V gene lost 4 bases and the J gene lost 2 bases, with 20 bases spanning the gap. This CDR3 is built from 18 residues. The sample here was CD4+ or CD8+ T cells sorted from blood, taken in a trial of the OX40 agonist ivuxolimab. The rearrangement uses TRBV23-1 and TRBJ1-4, with no clear D. TRBV23-1 is an open reading frame, and its role is uncertain. This receptor was identified in an adult with an advanced solid tumor such as melanoma, head and neck, liver or kidney cancer. CDR3 nucleotides: TGCGCCAGCAGTCCAAGGCGTTTGGGGATCACTACTAATGAAAAACTGTTTTTT. Amino acids: CASSPRRLGITTNEKLFF.